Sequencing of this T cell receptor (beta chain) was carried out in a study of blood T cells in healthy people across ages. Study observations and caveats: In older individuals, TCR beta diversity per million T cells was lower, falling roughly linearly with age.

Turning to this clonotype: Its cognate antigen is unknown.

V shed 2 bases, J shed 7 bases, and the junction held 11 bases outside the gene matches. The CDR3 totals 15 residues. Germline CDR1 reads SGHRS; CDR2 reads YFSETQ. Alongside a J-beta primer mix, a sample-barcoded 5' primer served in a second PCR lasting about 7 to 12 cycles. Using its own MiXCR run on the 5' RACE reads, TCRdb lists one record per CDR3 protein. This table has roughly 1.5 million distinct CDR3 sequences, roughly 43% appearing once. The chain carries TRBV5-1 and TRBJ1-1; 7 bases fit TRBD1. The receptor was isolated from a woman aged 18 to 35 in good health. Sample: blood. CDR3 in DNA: TGCGCCAGCAGCTTAGAGTTGGACAGGCTAAGTGAAGCTTTCTTT. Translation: CASSLELDRLSEAFF.